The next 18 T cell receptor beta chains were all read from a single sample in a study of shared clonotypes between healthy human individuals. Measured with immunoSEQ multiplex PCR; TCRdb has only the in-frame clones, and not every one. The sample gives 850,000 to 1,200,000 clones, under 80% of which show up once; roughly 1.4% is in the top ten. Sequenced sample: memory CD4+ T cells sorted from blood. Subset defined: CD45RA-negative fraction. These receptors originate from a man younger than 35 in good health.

The CDR3 DNA is TGCAGCGTTACGGGACAGGGGGCATCTGGGGCCAACGTCCTGACTTTC. Encoded protein: CSVTGQGASGANVLTF. The chain joins TRBV29-1 to TRBJ2-6, with 12 bases identical to TRBD1. The CDR3 has 16 residues. The J segment lost 1 base and the V segment lost 5 bases, leaving 3 bases of the junction unmatched. The germline V gene encodes CDR1 SQVTM and CDR2 ANQGSEA.

Here the CDR3 DNA reads TGCGCCAGCGCGGCCGGGACTAGCGGCGAGCAGTACTTC. It encodes CASAAGTSGEQYF. The chain recombines TRBV5-1 with TRBJ2-5; 11 positions agree with TRBD2. The J call is doubtful: the DNA matches TRBJ2-7 better. Germline-derived CDR1 and CDR2 are SGHRS and YFSETQ. This CDR3 has 13 residues.

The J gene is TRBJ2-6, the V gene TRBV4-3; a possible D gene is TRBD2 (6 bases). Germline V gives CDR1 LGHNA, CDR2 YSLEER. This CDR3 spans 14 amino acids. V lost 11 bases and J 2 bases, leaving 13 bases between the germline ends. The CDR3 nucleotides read TGCGCCCTAAAGGGACTGGCTGGGGCCAACGTCCTGACTTTC. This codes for CALKGLAGANVLTF.

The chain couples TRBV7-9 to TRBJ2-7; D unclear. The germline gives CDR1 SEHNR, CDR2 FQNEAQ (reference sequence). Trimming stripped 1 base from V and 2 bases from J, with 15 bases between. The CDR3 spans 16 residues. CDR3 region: CASSLGRRSVPYEQYF. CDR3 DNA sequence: TGTGCCAGCAGCTTAGGCCGGCGAAGCGTTCCCTACGAGCAGTACTTC.

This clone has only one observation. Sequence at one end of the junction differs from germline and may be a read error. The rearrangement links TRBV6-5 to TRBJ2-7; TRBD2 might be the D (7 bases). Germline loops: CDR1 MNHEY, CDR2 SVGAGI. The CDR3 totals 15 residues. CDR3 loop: CAISGGGRWSYEQYF. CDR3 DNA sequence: TGTGCCATCAGTGGGGGCGGGAGATGGAGCTACGAGCAGTACTTC.

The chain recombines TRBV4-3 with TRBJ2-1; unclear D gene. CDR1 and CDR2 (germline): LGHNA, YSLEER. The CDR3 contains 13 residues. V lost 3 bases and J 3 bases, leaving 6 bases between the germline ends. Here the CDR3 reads CASSQWGYNEQFF. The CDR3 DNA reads TGCGCCAGCAGCCAGTGGGGCTACAATGAGCAGTTCTTC.

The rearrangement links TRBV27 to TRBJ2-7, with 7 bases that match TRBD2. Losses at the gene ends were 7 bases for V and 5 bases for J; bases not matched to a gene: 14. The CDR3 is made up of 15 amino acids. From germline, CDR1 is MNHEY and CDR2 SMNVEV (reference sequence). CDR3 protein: CASTPLGGLVNEQYF. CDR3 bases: TGTGCCAGCACCCCTCTCGGGGGGTTAGTCAACGAGCAGTACTTC.

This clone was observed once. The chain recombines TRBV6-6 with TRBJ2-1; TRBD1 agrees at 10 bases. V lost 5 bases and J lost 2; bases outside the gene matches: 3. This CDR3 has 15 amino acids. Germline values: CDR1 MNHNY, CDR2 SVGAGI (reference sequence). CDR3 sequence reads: CASSTGQGAYNEQFF. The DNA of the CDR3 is TGTGCCAGCAGTACCGGACAGGGGGCCTACAATGAGCAGTTCTTC.

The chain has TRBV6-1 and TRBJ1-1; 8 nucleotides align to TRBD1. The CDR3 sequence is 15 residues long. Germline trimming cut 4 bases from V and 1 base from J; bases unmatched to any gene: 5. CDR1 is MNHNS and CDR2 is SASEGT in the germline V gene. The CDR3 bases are TGTGCCAGCAGTGCGACAGGGGTGGGGAACACTGAAGCTTTCTTT. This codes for CASSATGVGNTEAFF.

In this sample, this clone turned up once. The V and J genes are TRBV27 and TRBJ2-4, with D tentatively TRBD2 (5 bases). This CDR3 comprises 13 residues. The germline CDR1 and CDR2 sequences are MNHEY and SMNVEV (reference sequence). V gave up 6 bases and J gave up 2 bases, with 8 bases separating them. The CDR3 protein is CASSPGTKNIQYF. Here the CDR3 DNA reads TGTGCCAGCAGCCCGGGGACCAAAAACATTCAGTACTTC.

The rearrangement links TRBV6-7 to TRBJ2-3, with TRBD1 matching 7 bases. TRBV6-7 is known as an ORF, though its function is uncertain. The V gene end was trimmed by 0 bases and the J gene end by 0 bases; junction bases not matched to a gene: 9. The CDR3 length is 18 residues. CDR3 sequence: CASSYSLIRDRSTDTQYF. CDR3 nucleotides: TGTGCCAGCAGTTACTCGCTCATCCGGGACAGAAGCACAGATACGCAGTATTTT.

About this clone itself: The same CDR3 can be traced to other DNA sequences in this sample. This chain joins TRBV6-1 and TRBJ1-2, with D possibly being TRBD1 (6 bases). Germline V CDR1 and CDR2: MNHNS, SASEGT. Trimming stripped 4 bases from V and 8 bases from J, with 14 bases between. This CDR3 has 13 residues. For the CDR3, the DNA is TGTGCCAGCAGTGTAGCGGGGGCTCGGGGCTACACCTTC. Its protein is CASSVAGARGYTF.

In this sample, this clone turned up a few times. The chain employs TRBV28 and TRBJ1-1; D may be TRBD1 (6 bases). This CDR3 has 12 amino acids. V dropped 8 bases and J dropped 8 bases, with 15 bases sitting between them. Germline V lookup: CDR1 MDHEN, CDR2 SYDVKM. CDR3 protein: CASVTGTTEAFF. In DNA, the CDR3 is TGTGCCAGCGTTACCGGGACAACCGAAGCTTTCTTT.

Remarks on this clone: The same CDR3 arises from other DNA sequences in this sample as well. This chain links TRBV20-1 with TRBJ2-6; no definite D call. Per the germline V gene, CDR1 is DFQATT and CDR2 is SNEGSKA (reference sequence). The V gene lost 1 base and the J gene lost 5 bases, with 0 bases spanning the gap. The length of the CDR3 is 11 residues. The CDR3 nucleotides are TGCAGTGCTAGAGGGGCCAACGTCCTGACTTTC. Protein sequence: CSARGANVLTF.

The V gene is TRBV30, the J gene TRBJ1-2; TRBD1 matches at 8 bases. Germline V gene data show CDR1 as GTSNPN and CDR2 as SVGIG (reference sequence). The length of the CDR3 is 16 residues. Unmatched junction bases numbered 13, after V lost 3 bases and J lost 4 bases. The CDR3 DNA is TGTGCCTGGAGCAGAGGGCAGGGGGCGGGGAGCTATGGCTACACCTTC. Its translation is CAWSRGQGAGSYGYTF.

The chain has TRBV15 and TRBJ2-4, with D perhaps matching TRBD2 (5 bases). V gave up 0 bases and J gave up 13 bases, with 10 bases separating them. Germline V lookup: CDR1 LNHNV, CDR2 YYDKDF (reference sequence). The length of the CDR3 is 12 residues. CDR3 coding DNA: TGTGCCACCAGCAGAGATCAAGGAGGACAGTACTTC. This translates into CATSRDQGGQYF.

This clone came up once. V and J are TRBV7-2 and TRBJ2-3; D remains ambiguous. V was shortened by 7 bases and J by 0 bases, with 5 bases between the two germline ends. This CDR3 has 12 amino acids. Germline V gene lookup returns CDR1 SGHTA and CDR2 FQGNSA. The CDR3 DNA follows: TGTGCCAGCAAGGGTAGCACAGATACGCAGTATTTT. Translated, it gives CASKGSTDTQYF. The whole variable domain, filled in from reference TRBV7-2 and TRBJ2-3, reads GAGVSQSPSNKVTEKGKDVELRCDPISGHTALYWYRQSLGQGLEFLIYFQGNSAPDKSGLPSDRFSAERTGGSVSTLTIQRTQQEDSAVYLCASKGSTDTQYFGPGTRLTVL.

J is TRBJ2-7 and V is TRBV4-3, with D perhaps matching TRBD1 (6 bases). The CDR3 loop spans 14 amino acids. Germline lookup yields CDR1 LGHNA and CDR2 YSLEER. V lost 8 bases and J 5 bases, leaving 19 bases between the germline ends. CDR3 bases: TGCGCCAGCGGAAAGAGCCACAGGGATCACGAGCAGTACTTC. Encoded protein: CASGKSHRDHEQYF.